The 24 T cell receptor beta chains presented below share a single source sample, sequenced in a study of immune evolution from preneoplasia to lung adenocarcinoma. The data were produced by immunoSEQ multiplex PCR, yet TCRdb's version contains in-frame clones alone and is incomplete. The sample shows around 9,900 clones, about 88% of them seen only once. The sequenced sample consisted of FFPE invasive lung adenocarcinoma tissue. The receptors come from a person aged 65-85 years with invasive lung adenocarcinoma. Some clones in this sample may be carry-over from other donors' samples.

On this clone: The junction differs from germline at one of its ends, possibly a read error. V is TRBV2 and J is TRBJ1-1; the D is unclear. The CDR3 has 14 amino acids. The V gene's germline CDR1 is SNHLY and CDR2 FYNNEI. The CDR3 DNA reads TGTGCCAGCAGTAAAGCAATCCAGAACACTGAAGCTTTCTTT. Translating gives CASSKAIQNTEAFF.

The chain combines TRBV5-1 with TRBJ1-5; a possible D gene is TRBD1 (5 bases). V was trimmed by 4 bases and J by 1 base, leaving 9 bases between them. Germline V gives CDR1 SGHRS, CDR2 YFSETQ. The CDR3 covers 14 residues. The DNA for the CDR3 is TGCGCCAGCAGCCTGGCAGGGAGCAATCAGCCCCAGCATTTT. Protein sequence: CASSLAGSNQPQHF.

This rearrangement joins TRBV7-2 to TRBJ1-2; TRBD1 is a possible D gene (6 bases). This CDR3 contains 13 residues. V shed 5 bases and J shed 7 bases, with 14 bases lying between them. Germline CDR1 is SGHTA and CDR2 is FQGNSA. The CDR3 sequence: CASSHKGGGGYTF. Written as DNA, the CDR3 is TGTGCCAGCAGCCATAAGGGGGGTGGTGGCTACACCTTC.

The rearrangement joins TRBV6-5 to TRBJ1-2; the match to TRBD1 covers 8 bases. Germline CDR1 is MNHEY and CDR2 is SVGAGI. Germline trimming cut 6 bases from V and 3 bases from J; bases unmatched to any gene: 9. The CDR3 runs to 15 residues. The CDR3 DNA follows: TGTGCCAGCAGGGACGGACAGGGCGTATACTATGGCTACACCTTC. This gives the protein CASRDGQGVYYGYTF.

The chain links TRBV28 to TRBJ2-2, with D possibly matching TRBD2 (5 bases). V shed 6 bases and J shed 3 bases, with 14 bases lying between them. The CDR3 is made up of 15 amino acids. CDR1 is MDHEN, CDR2 SYDVKM, per germline. The CDR3 DNA sequence: TGTGCCAGCAGCATCGGAGGAACCGACACCGGGGAGCTGTTTTTT. Protein: CASSIGGTDTGELFF.

This clone was counted once. The chain recombines TRBV6-4 with TRBJ2-2, with a possible D match to TRBD2 (6 bases). The germline V gene has CDR1 MRHNA and CDR2 SNTAGT. CDR3 length equals 14 residues. Trimming stripped 4 bases from V and 3 bases from J, with 9 bases between. CDR3 in amino acids: CASSVEGYTGELFF. The CDR3 nucleotides are TGTGCCAGCAGTGTGGAGGGGTACACCGGGGAGCTGTTTTTT.

The chain combines TRBV5-1 with TRBJ1-1; 9 bases agree with TRBD1. The CDR3 spans 16 residues. The trim removed 3 bases at V and 11 bases at J, leaving 17 bases unmatched. Germline CDR1 is SGHRS and CDR2 is YFSETQ. For the CDR3, the DNA is TGCGCCAGCAGCTCGCCTGGACAGGGGCCAGTTCCTGTGGCTTTCTTT. Protein: CASSSPGQGPVPVAFF.

V is TRBV5-5 and J is TRBJ2-7; D is possibly TRBD1 (5 bases). Germline V CDR1 and CDR2: SGHKS, YYEKEE (reference sequence). Trimming left V 4 bases short and J 2 bases short, with 10 bases between. The CDR3 sequence is 13 residues long. CDR3 nucleotide sequence: TGTGCCAGCAGCCGACAGAGCGCCTACGAGCAGTACTTC. Amino acids: CASSRQSAYEQYF.

This clone was picked up a small number of times. The chain is built from TRBV11-2 and TRBJ1-1, with D hard to call. The CDR3 consists of 12 residues. The germline V gene encodes CDR1 SGHAT and CDR2 FQNNGV. V was pared by 2 bases and J by 1 base, with 2 bases between. The CDR3 nucleotides are TGTGCCAGCAGCTTACAGAACACTGAAGCTTTCTTT. This encodes CASSLQNTEAFF.

The chain couples TRBV5-4 to TRBJ1-5; 7 bases agree with TRBD1. In germline, CDR1 is SGHNT, CDR2 YYREEE (reference sequence). The CDR3 covers 14 residues. Trimming cost V 1 base and J 4 bases; bases outside gene matches: 2. CDR3 nucleotide sequence: TGTGCCAGCAGCTTGAGGACAGGTAATCAGCCCCAGCATTTT. Residues: CASSLRTGNQPQHF.

This clone came up once. The J gene is TRBJ2-5, the V gene TRBV5-1, with 12 bases lining up with TRBD2. CDR1 is SGHRS and CDR2 is YFSETQ in the germline V gene. This CDR3 region has 16 residues. Trimming took 4 bases from V and 1 from J; bases not matched to a gene: 5. This chain's CDR3 is CASSPTSGGPQETQYF. CDR3 DNA sequence: TGCGCCAGCAGCCCAACTAGCGGGGGGCCCCAAGAGACCCAGTACTTC.

The chain uses TRBV9 and TRBJ2-6, with 9 bases identical to TRBD1. The germline V gene encodes CDR1 SGDLS and CDR2 YYNGEE. This CDR3 comprises 18 residues. V lost 1 base and J lost 0; bases outside the gene matches: 5. Written as DNA, the CDR3 is TGTGCCAGCAGCGTACGGGACAGGGCCCGCTCTGGGGCCAACGTCCTGACTTTC. This gives the protein CASSVRDRARSGANVLTF. Combining the CDR3 with reference TRBV9 and TRBJ2-6 gives the whole variable domain DSGVTQTPKHLITATGQRVTLRCSPRSGDLSVYWYQQSLDQGLQFLIQYYNGEERAKGNILERFSAQQFPDLHSELNLSSLELGDSALYFCASSVRDRARSGANVLTFGAGSRLTVL.

The chain is built from TRBV5-1 and TRBJ2-3, with D unclear. V was trimmed by 6 bases and J by 0 bases, leaving 14 bases between them. Per germline, CDR1 SGHRS and CDR2 YFSETQ. The CDR3 spans 15 residues. CDR3 protein: CASTPDGTSTDTQYF. The CDR3 region has the DNA TGCGCCAGCACCCCGGACGGAACTAGCACAGATACGCAGTATTTT.

This chain links TRBV18 with TRBJ2-5; 13 bases match TRBD2. Germline-derived CDR1 and CDR2 are KGHSH and LQKENI. V lost 5 bases to trimming and J lost 5 bases; unmatched junction nucleotides: 8. The CDR3 runs 16 residues. CDR3 protein: CASSTTSGGLQETQYF. CDR3 nucleotides: TGTGCCAGCTCAACGACTAGCGGGGGGCTCCAGGAGACCCAGTACTTC. The full variable domain, with the rest looked up from reference TRBV18 and TRBJ2-5, is NAGVMQNPRHLVRRRGQEARLRCSPMKGHSHVYWYRQLPEEGLKFMVYLQKENIIDESGMPKERFSAEFPKEGPSILRIQQVVRGDSAAYFCASSTTSGGLQETQYFGPGTRLLVL.

The V gene is TRBV28, the J gene TRBJ2-7, with TRBD1 matching 7 bases. Looked up from germline, CDR1 is MDHEN and CDR2 is SYDVKM. The CDR3 sequence is 12 residues long. V trimming: 6 bases; J trimming: 6 bases; junction bases outside the gene matches: 5. The CDR3 nucleotides are TGTGCCAGCAGAAACACAGGGGTCGAGCAGTACTTC. Its protein product is CASRNTGVEQYF. Variable domain in full (rest from reference TRBV28 and TRBJ2-7): DVKVTQSSRYLVKRTGEKVFLECVQDMDHENMFWYRQDPGLGLRLIYFSYDVKMKEKGDIPEGYSVSREKKERFSLILESASTNQTSMYLCASRNTGVEQYFGPGTRLTVT.

The V gene is TRBV9, the J gene TRBJ2-7; D may be TRBD1 (5 bases). The V and J ends lost 5 bases and 5 bases respectively, with 14 bases between them. Germline V gives CDR1 SGDLS, CDR2 YYNGEE. The CDR3 is made up of 13 amino acids. The CDR3: CASSAYPGNEQYF. CDR3 bases: TGTGCCAGCAGTGCCTATCCAGGGAACGAGCAGTACTTC. Looking up the rest from reference TRBV9 and TRBJ2-7 gives the full variable domain: DSGVTQTPKHLITATGQRVTLRCSPRSGDLSVYWYQQSLDQGLQFLIQYYNGEERAKGNILERFSAQQFPDLHSELNLSSLELGDSALYFCASSAYPGNEQYFGPGTRLTVT.

This clone was detected only a few times. Germline and junction disagree at one end, which may indicate a read error. The CDR3: CASSLVKSSYNEQFF. The CDR3 DNA reads as TGTGCTAGCAGCTTAGTAAAGAGCTCCTACAATGAGCAGTTCTTC. The rearrangement links TRBV7-7 to TRBJ2-1, with D hard to call. The CDR3 runs 15 residues. In germline, CDR1 is SSHAT, CDR2 FNYEAQ (reference sequence). Together with reference TRBV7-7 and TRBJ2-1, the CDR3 gives the full variable domain: GAGVSQSPRYKVTKRGQDVTLRCDPISSHATLYWYQQALGQGPEFLTYFNYEAQPDKSGLPSDRFSAERPEGSISTLTIQRTEQRDSAMYRCASSLVKSSYNEQFFGPGTRLTVL.

The DNA of the CDR3 is TGTGCCTGGAGTGTAAGGGGGGGTCGTGAGGGTGAGCAGTTCTTC. Its translation is CAWSVRGGREGEQFF. The chain uses TRBV30 and TRBJ2-1; D perhaps matches TRBD2 (7 bases). CDR1 GTSNPN and CDR2 SVGIG come from the germline V gene (reference sequence). Trimming left V 0 bases short and J 9 bases short, with 18 bases between. The CDR3 extends over 15 amino acids.

The V gene is TRBV28, the J gene TRBJ1-3; D might be TRBD1 (6 bases). With 6 bases removed from V and 2 bases from J, the gap between germline ends came to 14 bases. CDR1 is MDHEN, CDR2 SYDVKM, per germline. The CDR3 contains 15 residues. The CDR3 DNA is TGTGCCAGCAGCAGCCCCGCAGGGGCTGGAAACACCATATATTTT. This encodes CASSSPAGAGNTIYF.

This chain connects TRBV5-6 to TRBJ2-3; no firm D call. Between the trimmed V and J ends, which lost 3 bases and 8 bases, there was a span of 10 bases. CDR1 SGHDT and CDR2 YYEEEE come from the germline V gene. The CDR3 contains 12 residues. The CDR3 DNA reads as TGTGCCAGCAGCTCGCCGCTGGGTACGCAGTATTTT. Protein sequence: CASSSPLGTQYF.

This chain links TRBV5-4 with TRBJ2-4, with D tentatively TRBD1 (6 bases). The V end was cut by 4 bases, the J end by 1 base, with 12 bases between. This CDR3 has 15 amino acids. Germline values: CDR1 SGHNT, CDR2 YYREEE (reference sequence). The CDR3 DNA reads TGTGCCAGCAGCCCCCAAGGACAGGCCAAAAACATTCAGTACTTC. Its protein is CASSPQGQAKNIQYF.

The chain couples TRBV6-5 to TRBJ1-2; TRBD1 matches at 9 bases. After removal of 5 bases from V and 10 bases from J, the junction contained 8 bases not matched to a gene. This CDR3 spans 13 amino acids. Germline loops: CDR1 MNHEY, CDR2 SVGAGI. The CDR3 loop is CASSQGQGRVYTF. The DNA of the CDR3 is TGTGCCAGCAGTCAGGGACAGGGACGTGTCTACACCTTC.

V usage is TRBV6-1 and J usage is TRBJ2-7; D is perhaps TRBD1 (6 bases). The germline V and J ends were trimmed by 1 base and 6 bases, with 10 bases remaining between them. From germline, CDR1 is MNHNS and CDR2 SASEGT. This CDR3 contains 13 residues. CDR3 DNA: TGTGCCAGCAGTGAAGGGACAGTCCCCGAGCAGTACTTC. Translated: CASSEGTVPEQYF.

The CDR3 DNA is TGTGCCAGCTCCCTGACCCTAACCCAAATTCCCTACGAGCAGTACTTC. Translation: CASSLTLTQIPYEQYF. The rearrangement links TRBV5-4 to TRBJ2-7, with D hard to call. V gave up 7 bases and J gave up 2 bases, with 22 bases separating them. Germline CDR1 reads SGHNT; CDR2 reads YYREEE (reference sequence). This CDR3 has 16 amino acids.